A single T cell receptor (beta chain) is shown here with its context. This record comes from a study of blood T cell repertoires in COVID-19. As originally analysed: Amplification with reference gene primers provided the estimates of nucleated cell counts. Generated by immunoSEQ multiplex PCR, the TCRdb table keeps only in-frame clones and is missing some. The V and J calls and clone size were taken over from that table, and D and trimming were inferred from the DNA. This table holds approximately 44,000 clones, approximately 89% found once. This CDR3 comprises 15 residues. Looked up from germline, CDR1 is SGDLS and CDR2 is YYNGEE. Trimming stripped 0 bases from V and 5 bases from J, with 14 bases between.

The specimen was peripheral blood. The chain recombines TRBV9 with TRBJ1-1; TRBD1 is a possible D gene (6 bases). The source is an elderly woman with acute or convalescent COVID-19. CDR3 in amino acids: CASSVGSHQGTEAFF. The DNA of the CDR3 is TGTGCCAGCAGCGTAGGTTCTCACCAGGGGACTGAAGCTTTCTTT.